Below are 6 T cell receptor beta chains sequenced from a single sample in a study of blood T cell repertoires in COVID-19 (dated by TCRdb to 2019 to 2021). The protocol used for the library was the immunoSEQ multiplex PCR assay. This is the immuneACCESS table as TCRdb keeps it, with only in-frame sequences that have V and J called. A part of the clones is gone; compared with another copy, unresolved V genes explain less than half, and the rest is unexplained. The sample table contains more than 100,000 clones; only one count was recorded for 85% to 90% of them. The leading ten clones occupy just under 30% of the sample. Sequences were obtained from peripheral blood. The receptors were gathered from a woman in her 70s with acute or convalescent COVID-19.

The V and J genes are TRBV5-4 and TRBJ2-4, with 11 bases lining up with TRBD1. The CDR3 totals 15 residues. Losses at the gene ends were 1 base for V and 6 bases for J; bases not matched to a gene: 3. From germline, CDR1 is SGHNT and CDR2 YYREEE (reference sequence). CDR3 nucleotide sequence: TGTGCCAGCAGCTTGCGGGGACAGGGGGGAAACATTCAGTACTTC. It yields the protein CASSLRGQGGNIQYF.

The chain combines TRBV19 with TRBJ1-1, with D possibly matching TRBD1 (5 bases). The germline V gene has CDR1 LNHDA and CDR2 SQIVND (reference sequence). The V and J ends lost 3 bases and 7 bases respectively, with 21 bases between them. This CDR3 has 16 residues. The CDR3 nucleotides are TGTGCCAGTAGTATTGGGCGTGGGGCAGATTTGGATGAAGCTTTCTTT. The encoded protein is CASSIGRGADLDEAFF.

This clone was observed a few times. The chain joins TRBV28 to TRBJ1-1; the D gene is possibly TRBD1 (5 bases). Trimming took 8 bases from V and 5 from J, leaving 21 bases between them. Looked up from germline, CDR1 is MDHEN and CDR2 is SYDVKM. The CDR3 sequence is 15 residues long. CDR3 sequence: CASDLAGGAGTEAFF. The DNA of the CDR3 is TGTGCCAGCGATTTAGCTGGAGGGGCCGGGACTGAAGCTTTCTTT.

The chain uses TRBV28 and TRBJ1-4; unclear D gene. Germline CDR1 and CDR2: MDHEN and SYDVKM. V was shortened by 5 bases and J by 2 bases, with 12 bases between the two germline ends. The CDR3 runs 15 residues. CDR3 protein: CASSGGPTTNEKLFF. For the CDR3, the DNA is TGTGCCAGCAGTGGAGGTCCGACCACTAATGAAAAACTGTTTTTT.

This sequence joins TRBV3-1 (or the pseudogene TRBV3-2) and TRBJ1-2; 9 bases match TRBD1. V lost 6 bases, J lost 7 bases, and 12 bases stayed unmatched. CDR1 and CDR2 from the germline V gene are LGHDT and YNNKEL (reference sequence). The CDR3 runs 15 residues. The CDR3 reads CASSPRGTGGFGYTF. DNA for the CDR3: TGTGCCAGCAGTCCTAGGGGCACAGGGGGCTTTGGCTACACCTTC.

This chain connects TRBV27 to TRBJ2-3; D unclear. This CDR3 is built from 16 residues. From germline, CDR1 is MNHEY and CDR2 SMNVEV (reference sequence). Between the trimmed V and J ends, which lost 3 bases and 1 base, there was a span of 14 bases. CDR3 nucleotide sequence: TGTGCCAGCAGTTTCGGAAGCGTATCCGGCACAGATACGCAGTATTTT. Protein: CASSFGSVSGTDTQYF.